This TCR beta chain was profiled in a study of T-cell reconstitution after alpha-beta-depleted transplantation in children. Preparation of the TCRbeta library used unique molecular identifiers. TCRdb ran MiXCR on the PCR reads and lists one entry per CDR3 protein. The sample gives roughly 17,000 distinct CDR3 sequences, over 10% of which show up once; 70% to 80% is in the top ten. This clonotype has just a few counts. Antigen: not known. Findings and limits, study-wide: In some patients, recipient T cells and intrathymic progenitors surviving conditioning explained high day-60 diversity. T-cell counts and diversity at one year following transplant were attributed mainly to newly produced T cells. Several hundred rapidly expanded clones from non-depleted graft cells reportedly supplied alpha-beta T cells about two months post-transplant.

The V end lost 2 bases, the J end lost 9 bases, and 11 bases lay between the germline ends. The CDR3 spans 14 residues. Germline V lookup: CDR1 SEHNR, CDR2 FQNEAQ (reference sequence). Sequenced material: PBMCs, mostly from graft donor cells, taken 180 days after TCRalphabeta/CD19-depleted stem cell transplant. The rearrangement links TRBV7-9 to TRBJ1-6; D is possibly TRBD1 (5 bases). This clonotype was sampled from a boy under three years old who had a stem cell transplant for Wiskott-Aldrich syndrome, so the T cells may come from the graft donor. CDR3 DNA: TGTGCCAGCAGCTTATCCAGGGCCATTTCACCCCTCCACTTT. It encodes CASSLSRAISPLHF.